These T cell receptor beta chains were read from a single sample in a study of control samples from healthy donors and cancer patients. The data were produced by immunoSEQ multiplex PCR, yet TCRdb's version contains in-frame clones alone and is incomplete. Here the sample spans approximately 44,000 clones, over 65% being singletons. The sample was formalin-fixed, paraffin-embedded tissue. The receptors here all came from a male donor with melanoma. The CDR3 runs from the conserved cysteine through the conserved F or W. Fields, in order: J gene, D gene, V gene, CDR3 length, clone size, CDR3 DNA, CDR3 protein. D genes are given only for firm matches. Clone sizes are given selectively: once, few, many, or a class where the clone is expanded.

>TRBJ1-5|-|TRBV6-4|14|-
TGTGCCAGCAGTGAGCCCGGTGAATTCGAGCCCCAGCATTTT
CASSEPGEFEPQHF
>TRBJ2-3|-|TRBV12-5|13|-
TGTGCTAGTGGTGGGGCCGCGACAGATACGCAGTATTTT
CASGGAATDTQYF
>TRBJ2-7|TRBD1|TRBV6-5|15|-
TGTGCCAGCAGCCCCAGTGCCGGGACAGGCTACGAGCAGTACTTC
CASSPSAGTGYEQYF
>TRBJ2-1|-|TRBV6-4|16|-
TGTGCCAGCAGCCCGCAAGGAGCCGCACCCTACAATGAGCAGTTCTTC
CASSPQGAAPYNEQFF
>TRBJ2-2|-|TRBV7-9|16|-
TGTGCCAGCAGCCCAGGGGGCGGGAGAGACACCGGGGAGCTGTTTTTT
CASSPGGGRDTGELFF
>TRBJ1-3|-|TRBV6-5|14|-
TGTGCCGGATCCGACGGACACTCTGGAAACACCATATATTTT
CAGSDGHSGNTIYF
>TRBJ2-5|TRBD2|TRBV19|16|-
TGTGCCAGTAGTATAGCGGGAGCTACCGGGGGGGAGACCCAGTACTTC
CASSIAGATGGETQYF
>TRBJ2-7|-|TRBV10-3|12|-
TGTGCCATCAGTGATTCAGTCCACGAGCAGTACTTC
CAISDSVHEQYF
>TRBJ2-7|TRBD1|TRBV5-5|13|-
TGTGCCAGCAGCGTACAGGGGCCCTACGAGCAGTACTTC
CASSVQGPYEQYF
>TRBJ2-2|-|TRBV2|14|-
TGTGCCAGCAGTGTGGAGGGGGGCACCGGGGAGCTGTTTTTT
CASSVEGGTGELFF
>TRBJ1-1|-|TRBV6-5|13|-
TGTGCCAGCAGTCCCTCGTCGCGTCCTGGAGCTTTCTTT
CASSPSSRPGAFF
>TRBJ2-7|-|TRBV18|15|-
TGTGCCAGCTCACCAGCGTCAGGGACCCCCGGCGAGCAGTACTTC
CASSPASGTPGEQYF
>TRBJ2-4|-|TRBV21-1|16|-
TGTGCCAGCAGCAGACTACGGGGTAAAGGCAAAAACATTCAGTACTTC
CASSRLRGKGKNIQYF
>TRBJ1-4|TRBD1|TRBV24-1|15|-
TGTGCCACCAGTGATAGCAGGGGGCCTGGTGAAAAACTGTTTTTT
CATSDSRGPGEKLFF
>TRBJ2-1|TRBD2|TRBV11-2|15|-
TGTGCCAGCAACTTAGAACTAGCGCCCTACAATGAGCAGTTCTTC
CASNLELAPYNEQFF
>TRBJ1-5|-|TRBV7-6|13|-
TGTGCCAGCAGCAGGGGAGGCAATCAGCCCCAGCATTTT
CASSRGGNQPQHF
>TRBJ2-1|-|TRBV24-1|14|-
TGTGCCACCAGTGGACTGACGGGACAAAATGAGCAGTTCTTC
CATSGLTGQNEQFF
>TRBJ2-7|-|TRBV21-1|16|-
TGTGCCAGCAGAAACCAAAAACCCCCGGGGGGGTACGAGCAGTACTTC
CASRNQKPPGGYEQYF
>TRBJ2-7|-|TRBV7-9|12|few
TGTGCCAGCAGCTTTGGGAGATACGAGCAGTACTTC
CASSFGRYEQYF
>TRBJ1-4|-|TRBV28|15|-
TGTGCCAGCAGAACCCACTCTGGGACGAATGAAAAACTGTTTTTT
CASRTHSGTNEKLFF
>TRBJ2-4|TRBD1|TRBV7-3|10|-
TGTGCCAGCAGCTTAAGTGGACAGGACTTC
CASSLSGQDF
>TRBJ2-3|-|TRBV15|18|-
TGTGCCACCAGCAGGGAGAATCCCGGAGGGGGAGGCGCAGATACGCAGTATTTT
CATSRENPGGGGADTQYF
>TRBJ2-4|-|TRBV19|15|-
TGTGCCAGTAGAGAAGGGGCGCAAGCCAAAAACATTCAGTACTTC
CASREGAQAKNIQYF
>TRBJ2-3|TRBD1|TRBV6-1|18|-
TGTGCCAGCAGTGAAGCGGGTTTGGGGACAGGGGGCACAGATACGCAGTATTTT
CASSEAGLGTGGTDTQYF
>TRBJ2-3|-|TRBV7-2|14|once
TGTGCCAGCAGCTCCACTAGGGCCACTGATACGCAGTATTTT
CASSSTRATDTQYF
>TRBJ1-1|TRBD1|TRBV10-3|14|-
TGTGCCATCAGTGAGTCGAAGGGACAGAGAAAGGCTTTCTTT
CAISESKGQRKAFF
>TRBJ2-5|-|TRBV24-1|15|-
TGTGCCACCAGTGATCCCAACAGGGTACAAGAGACCCAGTACTTC
CATSDPNRVQETQYF